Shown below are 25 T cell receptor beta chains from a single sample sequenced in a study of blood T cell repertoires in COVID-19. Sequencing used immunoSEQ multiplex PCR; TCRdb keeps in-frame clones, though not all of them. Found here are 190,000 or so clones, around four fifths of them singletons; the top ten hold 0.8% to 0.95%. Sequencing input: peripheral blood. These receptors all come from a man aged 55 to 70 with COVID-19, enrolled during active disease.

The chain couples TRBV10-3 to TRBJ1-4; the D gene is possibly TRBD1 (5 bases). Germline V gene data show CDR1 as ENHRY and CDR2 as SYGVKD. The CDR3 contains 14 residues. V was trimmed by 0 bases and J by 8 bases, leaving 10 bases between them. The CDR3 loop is CAISESGGEEKLFF. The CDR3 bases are TGTGCCATCAGTGAGTCCGGGGGTGAGGAAAAACTGTTTTTT.

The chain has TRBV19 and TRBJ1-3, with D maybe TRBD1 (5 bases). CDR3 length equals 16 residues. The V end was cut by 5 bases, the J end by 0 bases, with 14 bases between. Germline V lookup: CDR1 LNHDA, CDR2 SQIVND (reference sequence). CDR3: CASSPGRGNSGNTIYF. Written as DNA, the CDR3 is TGTGCCAGTAGTCCGGGACGGGGGAACTCTGGAAACACCATATATTTT.

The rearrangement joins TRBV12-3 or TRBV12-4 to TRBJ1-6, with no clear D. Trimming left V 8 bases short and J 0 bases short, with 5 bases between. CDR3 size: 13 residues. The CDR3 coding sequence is TGTGCCAGCGTCAGCTCCTATAATTCACCCCTCCACTTT. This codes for CASVSSYNSPLHF.

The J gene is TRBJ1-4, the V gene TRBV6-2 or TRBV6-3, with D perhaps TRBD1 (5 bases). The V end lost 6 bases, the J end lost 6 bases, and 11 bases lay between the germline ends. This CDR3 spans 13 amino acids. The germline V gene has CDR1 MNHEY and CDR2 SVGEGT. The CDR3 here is CASSRGRDEKLFF. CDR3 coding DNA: TGTGCCAGCAGCCGGGGCCGAGATGAAAAACTGTTTTTT.

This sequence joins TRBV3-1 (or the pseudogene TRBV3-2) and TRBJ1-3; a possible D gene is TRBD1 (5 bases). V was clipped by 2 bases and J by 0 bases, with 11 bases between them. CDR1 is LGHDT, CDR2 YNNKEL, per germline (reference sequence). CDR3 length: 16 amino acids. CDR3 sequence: CASSQRRGRSGNTIYF. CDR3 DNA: TGTGCCAGCAGCCAAAGGAGGGGCCGCTCTGGAAACACCATATATTTT.

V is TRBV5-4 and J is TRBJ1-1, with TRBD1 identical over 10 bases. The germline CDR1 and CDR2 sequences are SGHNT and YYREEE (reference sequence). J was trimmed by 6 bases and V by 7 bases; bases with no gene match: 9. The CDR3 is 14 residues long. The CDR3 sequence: CASGPGQGDAEAFF. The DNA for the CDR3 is TGTGCCAGCGGCCCCGGACAGGGGGACGCTGAAGCTTTCTTT. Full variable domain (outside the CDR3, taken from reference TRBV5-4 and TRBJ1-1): ETGVTQSPTHLIKTRGQQVTLRCSSQSGHNTVSWYQQALGQGPQFIFQYYREEENGRGNFPPRFSGLQFPNYSSELNVNALELDDSALYLCASGPGQGDAEAFFGQGTRLTVV.

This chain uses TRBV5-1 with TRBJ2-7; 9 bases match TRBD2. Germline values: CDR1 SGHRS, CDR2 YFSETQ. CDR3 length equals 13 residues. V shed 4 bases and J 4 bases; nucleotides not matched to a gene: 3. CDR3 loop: CASSGTSLYEQYF. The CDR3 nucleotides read TGCGCCAGCAGCGGGACTAGCTTGTACGAGCAGTACTTC.

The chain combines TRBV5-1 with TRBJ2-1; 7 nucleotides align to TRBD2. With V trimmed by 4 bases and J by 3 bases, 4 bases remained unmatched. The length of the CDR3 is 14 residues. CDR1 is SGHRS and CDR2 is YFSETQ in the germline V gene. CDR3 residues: CASSGGSGYNEQFF. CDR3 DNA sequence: TGCGCCAGCAGCGGCGGGAGTGGCTACAATGAGCAGTTCTTC.

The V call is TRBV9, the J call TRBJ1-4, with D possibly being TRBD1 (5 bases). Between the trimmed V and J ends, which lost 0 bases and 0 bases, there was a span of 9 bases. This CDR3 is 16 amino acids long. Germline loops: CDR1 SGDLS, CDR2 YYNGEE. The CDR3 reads CASSVDGQATNEKLFF. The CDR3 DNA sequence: TGTGCCAGCAGCGTAGATGGACAAGCAACTAATGAAAAACTGTTTTTT.

The CDR3 reads CASSEGADPSYNEQFF. In DNA, the CDR3 is TGTGCCAGCAGTGAGGGAGCGGACCCCTCCTACAATGAGCAGTTCTTC. The genes are TRBV2 and TRBJ2-1, with D possibly TRBD2 on 5 matching bases. Trimming shortened V by 3 bases and J by 0 bases, and 12 bases separated the two germline ends. This CDR3 spans 16 amino acids. CDR1 is SNHLY and CDR2 is FYNNEI in the germline V gene.

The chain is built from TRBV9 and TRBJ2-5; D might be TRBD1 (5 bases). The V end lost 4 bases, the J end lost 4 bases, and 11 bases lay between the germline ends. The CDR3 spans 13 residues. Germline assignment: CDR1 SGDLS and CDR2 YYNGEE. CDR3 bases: TGTGCCAGCAGCTACCTAGGGGCAGAGACCCAGTACTTC. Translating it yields CASSYLGAETQYF. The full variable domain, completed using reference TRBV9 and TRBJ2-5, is DSGVTQTPKHLITATGQRVTLRCSPRSGDLSVYWYQQSLDQGLQFLIQYYNGEERAKGNILERFSAQQFPDLHSELNLSSLELGDSALYFCASSYLGAETQYFGPGTRLLVL.

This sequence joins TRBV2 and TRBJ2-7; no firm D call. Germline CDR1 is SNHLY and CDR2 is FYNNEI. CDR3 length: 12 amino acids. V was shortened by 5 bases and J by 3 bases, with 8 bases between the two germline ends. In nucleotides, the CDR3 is TGTGCCAGCAGTATTGCTAGCTACGAGCAGTACTTC. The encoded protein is CASSIASYEQYF. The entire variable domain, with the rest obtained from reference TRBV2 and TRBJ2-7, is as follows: EPEVTQTPSHQVTQMGQEVILRCVPISNHLYFYWYRQILGQKVEFLVSFYNNEISEKSEIFDDQFSVERPDGSNFTLKIRSTKLEDSAMYFCASSIASYEQYFGPGTRLTVT.

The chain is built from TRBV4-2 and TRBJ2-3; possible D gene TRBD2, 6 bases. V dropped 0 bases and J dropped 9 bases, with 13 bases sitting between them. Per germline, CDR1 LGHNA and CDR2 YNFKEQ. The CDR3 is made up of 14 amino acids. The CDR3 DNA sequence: TGTGCCAGCAGCCAAGAATCAAGGAGCGGGACGCAGTATTTT. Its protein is CASSQESRSGTQYF.

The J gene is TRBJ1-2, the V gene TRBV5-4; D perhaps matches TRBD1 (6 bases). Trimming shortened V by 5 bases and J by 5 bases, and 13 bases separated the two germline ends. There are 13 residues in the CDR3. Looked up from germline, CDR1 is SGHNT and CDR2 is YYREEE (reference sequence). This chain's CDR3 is CASSTDSFYGYTF. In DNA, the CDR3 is TGTGCCAGCAGTACGGACAGTTTTTATGGCTACACCTTC.

The CDR3: CASLGGGGYTF. Here the CDR3 DNA reads TGTGCCAGTCTTGGAGGAGGTGGCTACACCTTC. This chain connects TRBV19 to TRBJ1-2; no reliable D call. CDR3 length: 11 residues. V lost 8 bases, J lost 7 bases, and 11 bases lay in between. Germline CDR1 is LNHDA and CDR2 is SQIVND (reference sequence).

The CDR3 reads CASSPIGQGAMDTQYF. The CDR3 region has the DNA TGTGCCAGCTCACCTATCGGGCAGGGGGCGATGGATACGCAGTATTTT. The chain carries TRBV18 and TRBJ2-3; TRBD1 agrees at 8 bases. The CDR3 totals 16 residues. Looked up from germline, CDR1 is KGHSH and CDR2 is LQKENI. Trimming at V came to 3 bases and at J to 6 bases, leaving 11 bases not matched to a gene.

In DNA, the CDR3 is TGTGCCATCAGCGTAGCGGGAGCCCTCTACGAGCAGTACTTC. It encodes CAISVAGALYEQYF. This chain joins TRBV10-3 and TRBJ2-7; the match to TRBD2 covers 9 bases. CDR1 is ENHRY and CDR2 is SYGVKD in the germline V gene. The J segment lost 3 bases and the V segment lost 6 bases, leaving 6 bases of the junction unmatched. The CDR3 covers 14 residues.

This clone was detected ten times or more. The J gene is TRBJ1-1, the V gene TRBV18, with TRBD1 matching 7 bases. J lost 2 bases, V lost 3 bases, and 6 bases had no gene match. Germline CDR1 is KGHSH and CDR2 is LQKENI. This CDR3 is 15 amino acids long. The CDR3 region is CASSPEQGRNTEAFF. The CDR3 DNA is TGTGCCAGCTCACCCGAACAGGGGAGAAACACTGAAGCTTTCTTT.

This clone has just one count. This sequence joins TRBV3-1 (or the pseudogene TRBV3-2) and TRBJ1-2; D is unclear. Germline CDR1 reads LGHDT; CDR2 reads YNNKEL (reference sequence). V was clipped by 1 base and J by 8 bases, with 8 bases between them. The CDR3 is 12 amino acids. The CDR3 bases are TGTGCCAGCAGCCAAGCACAGTACGGCTACACCTTC. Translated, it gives CASSQAQYGYTF.

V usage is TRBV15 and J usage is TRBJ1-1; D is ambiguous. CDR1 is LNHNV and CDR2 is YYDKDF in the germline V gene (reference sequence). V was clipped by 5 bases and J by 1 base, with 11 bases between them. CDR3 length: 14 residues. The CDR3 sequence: CATSAVRGNTEAFF. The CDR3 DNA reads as TGTGCCACCAGCGCAGTGAGAGGGAACACTGAAGCTTTCTTT.

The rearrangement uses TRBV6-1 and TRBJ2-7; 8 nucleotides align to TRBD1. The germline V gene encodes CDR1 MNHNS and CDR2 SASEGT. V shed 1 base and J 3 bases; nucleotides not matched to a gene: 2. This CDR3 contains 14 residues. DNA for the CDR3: TGTGCCAGCAGTGAAGTGACAGGGGTCTACGAGCAGTACTTC. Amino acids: CASSEVTGVYEQYF.

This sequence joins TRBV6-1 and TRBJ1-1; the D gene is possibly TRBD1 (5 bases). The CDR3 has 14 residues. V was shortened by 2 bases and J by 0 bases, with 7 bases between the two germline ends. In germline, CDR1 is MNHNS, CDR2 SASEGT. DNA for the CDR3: TGTGCCAGCAGTGAACAGGGCCTGAACACTGAAGCTTTCTTT. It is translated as CASSEQGLNTEAFF.

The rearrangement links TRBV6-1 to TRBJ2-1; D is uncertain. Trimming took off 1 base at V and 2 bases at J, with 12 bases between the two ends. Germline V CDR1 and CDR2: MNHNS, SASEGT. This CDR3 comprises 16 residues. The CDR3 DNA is TGTGCCAGCAGTGAAGATCGGGTAGTGGCCTACAATGAGCAGTTCTTC. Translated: CASSEDRVVAYNEQFF.

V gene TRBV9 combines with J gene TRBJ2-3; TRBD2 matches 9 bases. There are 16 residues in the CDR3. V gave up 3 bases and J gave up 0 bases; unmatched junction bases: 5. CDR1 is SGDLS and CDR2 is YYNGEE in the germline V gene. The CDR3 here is CASSGRGGDSTDTQYF. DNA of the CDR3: TGTGCCAGCAGCGGACGCGGGGGGGATAGCACAGATACGCAGTATTTT.

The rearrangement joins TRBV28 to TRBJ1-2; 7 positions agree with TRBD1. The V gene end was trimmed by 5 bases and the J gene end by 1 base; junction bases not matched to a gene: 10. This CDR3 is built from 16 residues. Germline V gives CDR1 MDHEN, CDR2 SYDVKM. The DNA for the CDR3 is TGTGCCAGCAGTGTAACCGGGACAGCATTTAACTATGGCTACACCTTC. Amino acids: CASSVTGTAFNYGYTF.